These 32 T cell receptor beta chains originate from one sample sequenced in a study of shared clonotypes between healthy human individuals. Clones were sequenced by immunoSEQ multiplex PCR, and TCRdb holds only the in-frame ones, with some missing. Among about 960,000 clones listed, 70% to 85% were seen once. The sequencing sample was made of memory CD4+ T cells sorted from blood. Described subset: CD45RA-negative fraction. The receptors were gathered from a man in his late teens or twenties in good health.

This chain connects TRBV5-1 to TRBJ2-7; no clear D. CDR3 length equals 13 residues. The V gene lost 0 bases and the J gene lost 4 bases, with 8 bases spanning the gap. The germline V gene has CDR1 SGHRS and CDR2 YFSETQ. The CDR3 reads CASSLVSQYEQYF. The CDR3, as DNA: TGCGCCAGCAGCTTGGTTTCACAGTACGAGCAGTACTTC.

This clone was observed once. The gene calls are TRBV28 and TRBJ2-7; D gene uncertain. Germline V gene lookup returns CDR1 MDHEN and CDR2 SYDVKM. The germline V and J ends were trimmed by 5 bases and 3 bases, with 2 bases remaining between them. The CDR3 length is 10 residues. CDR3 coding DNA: TGTGCCAGCAGTCTCTACGAGCAGTACTTC. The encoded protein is CASSLYEQYF.

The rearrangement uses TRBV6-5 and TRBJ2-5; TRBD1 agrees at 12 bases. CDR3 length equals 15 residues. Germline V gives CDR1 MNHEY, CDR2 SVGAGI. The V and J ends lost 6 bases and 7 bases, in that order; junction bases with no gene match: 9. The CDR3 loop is CASSPGQGAIRTQYF. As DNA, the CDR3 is TGTGCCAGCAGCCCGGGACAGGGGGCGATTAGGACCCAGTACTTC.

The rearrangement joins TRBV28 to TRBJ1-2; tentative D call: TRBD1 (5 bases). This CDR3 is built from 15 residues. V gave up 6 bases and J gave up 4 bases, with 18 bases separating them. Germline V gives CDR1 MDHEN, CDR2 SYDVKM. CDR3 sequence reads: CASSPRGVKGYGYTF. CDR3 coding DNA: TGTGCCAGCAGCCCACGGGGGGTGAAGGGCTATGGCTACACCTTC.

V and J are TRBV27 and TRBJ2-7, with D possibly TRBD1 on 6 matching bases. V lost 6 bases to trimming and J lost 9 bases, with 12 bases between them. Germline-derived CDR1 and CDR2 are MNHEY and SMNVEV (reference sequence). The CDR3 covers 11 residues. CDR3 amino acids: CASRTGFAQYF. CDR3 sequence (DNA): TGTGCCAGCAGGACAGGATTCGCGCAGTACTTC.

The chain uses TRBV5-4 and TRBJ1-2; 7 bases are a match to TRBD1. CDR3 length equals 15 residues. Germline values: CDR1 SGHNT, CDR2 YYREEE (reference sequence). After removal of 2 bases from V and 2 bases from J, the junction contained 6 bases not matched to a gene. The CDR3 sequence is CASSFDRAANYGYTF. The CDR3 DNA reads TGTGCCAGCAGCTTTGACAGGGCGGCGAACTATGGCTACACCTTC.

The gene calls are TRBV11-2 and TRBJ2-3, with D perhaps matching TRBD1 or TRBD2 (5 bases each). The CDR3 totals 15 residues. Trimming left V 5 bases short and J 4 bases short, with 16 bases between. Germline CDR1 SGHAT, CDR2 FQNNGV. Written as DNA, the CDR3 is TGTGCCAGCAGCATACACGGGGTGGGGGCAGATACGCAGTATTTT. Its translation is CASSIHGVGADTQYF.

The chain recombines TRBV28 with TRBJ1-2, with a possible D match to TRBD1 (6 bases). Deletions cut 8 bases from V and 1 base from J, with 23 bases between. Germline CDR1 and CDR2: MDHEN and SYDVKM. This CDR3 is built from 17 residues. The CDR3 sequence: CASRSPQGRRNNYGYTF. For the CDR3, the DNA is TGTGCCAGCCGTTCCCCGCAGGGGAGGAGAAATAACTATGGCTACACCTTC.

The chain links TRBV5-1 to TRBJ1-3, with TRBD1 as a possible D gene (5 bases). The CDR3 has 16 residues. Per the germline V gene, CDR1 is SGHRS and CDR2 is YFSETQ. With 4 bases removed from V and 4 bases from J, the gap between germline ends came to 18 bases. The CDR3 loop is CASSPPGPPVGNTIYF. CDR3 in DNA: TGCGCCAGCAGCCCCCCGGGACCTCCCGTGGGAAACACCATATATTTT. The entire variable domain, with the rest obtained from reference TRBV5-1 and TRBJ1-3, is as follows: KAGVTQTPRYLIKTRGQQVTLSCSPISGHRSVSWYQQTPGQGLQFLFEYFSETQRNKGNFPGRFSGRQFSNSRSEMNVSTLELGDSALYLCASSPPGPPVGNTIYFGEGSWLTVV.

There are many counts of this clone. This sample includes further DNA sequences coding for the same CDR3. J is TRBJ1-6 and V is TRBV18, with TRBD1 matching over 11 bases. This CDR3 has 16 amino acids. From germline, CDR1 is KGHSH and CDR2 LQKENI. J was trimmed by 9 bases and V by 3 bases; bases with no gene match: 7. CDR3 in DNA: TGTGCCAGCTCACCGTCGGGGACAGGGGGTGGTTCACCCCTCCACTTT. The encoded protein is CASSPSGTGGGSPLHF. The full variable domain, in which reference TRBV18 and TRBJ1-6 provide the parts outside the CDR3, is NAGVMQNPRHLVRRRGQEARLRCSPMKGHSHVYWYRQLPEEGLKFMVYLQKENIIDESGMPKERFSAEFPKEGPSILRIQQVVRGDSAAYFCASSPSGTGGGSPLHFGNGTRLTVT.

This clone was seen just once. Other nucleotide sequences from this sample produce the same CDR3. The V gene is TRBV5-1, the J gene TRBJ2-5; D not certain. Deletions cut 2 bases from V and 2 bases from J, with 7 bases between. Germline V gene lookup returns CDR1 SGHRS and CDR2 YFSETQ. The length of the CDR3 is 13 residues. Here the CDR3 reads CASSFGDQETQYF. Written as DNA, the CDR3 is TGCGCCAGCAGCTTTGGGGATCAAGAGACCCAGTACTTC.

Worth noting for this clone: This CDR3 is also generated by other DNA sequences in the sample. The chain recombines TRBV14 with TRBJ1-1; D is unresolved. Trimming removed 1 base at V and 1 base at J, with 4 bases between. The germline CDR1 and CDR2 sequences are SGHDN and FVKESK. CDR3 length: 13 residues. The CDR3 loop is CASSQGRNTEAFF. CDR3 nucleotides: TGTGCCAGCAGCCAAGGAAGGAACACTGAAGCTTTCTTT.

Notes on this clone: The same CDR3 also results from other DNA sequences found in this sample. The CDR3 bases are TGTGCCAGCAGCCCCAGGACAGGGGGAAGTAATTCACCCCTCCACTTT. This encodes CASSPRTGGSNSPLHF. The chain links TRBV5-4 to TRBJ1-6; 10 positions match TRBD1. This CDR3 spans 16 amino acids. Trimming cost V 4 bases and J 6 bases; bases outside gene matches: 7. CDR1 and CDR2 (germline): SGHNT, YYREEE (reference sequence).

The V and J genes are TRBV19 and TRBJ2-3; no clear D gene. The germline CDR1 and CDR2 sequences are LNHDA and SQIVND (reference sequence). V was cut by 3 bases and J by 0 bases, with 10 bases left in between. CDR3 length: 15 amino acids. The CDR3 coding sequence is TGTGCCAGTAGTATTGTAACAGCCAGCACAGATACGCAGTATTTT. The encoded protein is CASSIVTASTDTQYF.

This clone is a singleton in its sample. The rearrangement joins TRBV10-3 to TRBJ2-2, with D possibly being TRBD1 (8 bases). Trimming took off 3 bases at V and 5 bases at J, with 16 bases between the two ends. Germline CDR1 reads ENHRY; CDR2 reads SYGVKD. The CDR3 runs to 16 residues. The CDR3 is CAISDSGQGGTGELFF. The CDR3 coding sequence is TGTGCCATCAGTGATTCAGGACAGGGAGGGACCGGGGAGCTGTTTTTT.

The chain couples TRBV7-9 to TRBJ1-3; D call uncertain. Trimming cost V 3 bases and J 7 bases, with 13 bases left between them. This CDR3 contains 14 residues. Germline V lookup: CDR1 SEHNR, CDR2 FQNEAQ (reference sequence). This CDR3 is CASSLGSTGNTIYF. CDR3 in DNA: TGTGCCAGCAGCTTGGGCAGTACGGGGAACACCATATATTTT.

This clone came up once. This CDR3 reads CASSHKGRGPDTQYF. The DNA of the CDR3 is TGTGCCAGCAGCCATAAAGGGCGGGGGCCAGATACGCAGTATTTT. This rearrangement joins TRBV21-1 to TRBJ2-3; the table gives TRBD2 as D, unverified against the DNA. TRBV21-1 constitutes a pseudogene. The CDR3 loop spans 15 amino acids.

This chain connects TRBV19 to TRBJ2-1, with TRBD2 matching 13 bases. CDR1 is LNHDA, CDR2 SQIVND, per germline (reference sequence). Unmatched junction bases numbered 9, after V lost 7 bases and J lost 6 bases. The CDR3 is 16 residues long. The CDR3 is CASNFLGLAGANEQFF. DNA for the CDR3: TGTGCCAGTAATTTCCTCGGACTAGCGGGAGCCAATGAGCAGTTCTTC.

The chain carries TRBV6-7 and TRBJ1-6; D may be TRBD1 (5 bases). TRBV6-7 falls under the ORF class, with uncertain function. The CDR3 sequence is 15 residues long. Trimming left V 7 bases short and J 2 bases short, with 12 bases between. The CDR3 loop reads CASTTGGTYNSPLHF. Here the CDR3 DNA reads TGTGCCAGCACCACGGGGGGAACCTATAATTCACCCCTCCACTTT.

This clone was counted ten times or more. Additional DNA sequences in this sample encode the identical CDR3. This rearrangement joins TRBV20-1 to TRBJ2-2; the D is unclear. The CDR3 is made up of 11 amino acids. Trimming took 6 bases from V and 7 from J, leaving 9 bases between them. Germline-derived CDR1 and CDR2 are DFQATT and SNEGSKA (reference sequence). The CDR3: CSAMRGGELFF. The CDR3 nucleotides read TGCAGTGCCATGAGAGGCGGGGAGCTGTTTTTT.

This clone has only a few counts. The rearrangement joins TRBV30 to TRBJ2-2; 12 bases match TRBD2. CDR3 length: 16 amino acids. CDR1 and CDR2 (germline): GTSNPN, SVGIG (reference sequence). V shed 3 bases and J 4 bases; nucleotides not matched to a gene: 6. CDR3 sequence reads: CAWSLGLAGFTGELFF. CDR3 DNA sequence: TGTGCCTGGAGCCTCGGACTAGCGGGGTTCACCGGGGAGCTGTTTTTT.

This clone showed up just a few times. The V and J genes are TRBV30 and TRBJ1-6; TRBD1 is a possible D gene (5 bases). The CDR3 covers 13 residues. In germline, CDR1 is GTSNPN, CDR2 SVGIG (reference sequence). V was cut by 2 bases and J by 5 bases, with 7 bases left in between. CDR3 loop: CAWSPGDNSPLHF. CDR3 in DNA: TGTGCCTGGAGTCCGGGGGATAATTCACCCCTCCACTTT.

The CDR3 loop is CAWRPSPAGELFF. CDR3 in DNA: TGTGCCTGGAGGCCGTCCCCGGCCGGGGAGCTGTTTTTT. The chain links TRBV30 to TRBJ2-2; no reliable D call. Trimming took off 3 bases at V and 6 bases at J, with 11 bases between the two ends. CDR3 length: 13 amino acids. CDR1 and CDR2 from the germline V gene are GTSNPN and SVGIG (reference sequence).

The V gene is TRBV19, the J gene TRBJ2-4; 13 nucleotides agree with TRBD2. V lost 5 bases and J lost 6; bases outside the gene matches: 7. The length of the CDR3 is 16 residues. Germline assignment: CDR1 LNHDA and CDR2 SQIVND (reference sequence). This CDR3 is CASSPLLAGGINIQYF. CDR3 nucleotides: TGTGCCAGTAGTCCTCTACTAGCGGGGGGGATAAACATTCAGTACTTC.

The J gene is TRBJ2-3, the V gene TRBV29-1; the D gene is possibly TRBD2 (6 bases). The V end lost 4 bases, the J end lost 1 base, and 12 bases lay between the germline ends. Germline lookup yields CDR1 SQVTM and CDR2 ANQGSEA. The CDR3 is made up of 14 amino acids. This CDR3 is CSVARGLGTDTQYF. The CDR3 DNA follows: TGCAGCGTTGCCCGGGGGTTAGGCACAGATACGCAGTATTTT.

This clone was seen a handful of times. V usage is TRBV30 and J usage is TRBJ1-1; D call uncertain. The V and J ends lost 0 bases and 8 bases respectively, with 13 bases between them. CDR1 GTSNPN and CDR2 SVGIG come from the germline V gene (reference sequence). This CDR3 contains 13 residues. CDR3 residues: CAWSVGPLKEAFF. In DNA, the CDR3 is TGTGCCTGGAGTGTGGGTCCTCTCAAGGAAGCTTTCTTT. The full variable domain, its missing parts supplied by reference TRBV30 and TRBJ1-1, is SQTIHQWPATLVQPVGSPLSLECTVEGTSNPNLYWYRQAAGRGLQLLFYSVGIGQISSEVPQNLSASRPQDRQFILSSKKLLLSDSGFYLCAWSVGPLKEAFFGQGTRLTVV.

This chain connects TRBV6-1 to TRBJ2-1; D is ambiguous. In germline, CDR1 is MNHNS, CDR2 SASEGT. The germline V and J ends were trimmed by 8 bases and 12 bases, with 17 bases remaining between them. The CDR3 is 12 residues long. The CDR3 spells CASSDDAEMQFF. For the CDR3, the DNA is TGTGCCAGCTCCGACGATGCGGAAATGCAGTTCTTC.

CDR3 protein: CATQAGRNSPLHF. CDR3 nucleotide sequence: TGTGCCACCCAGGCAGGGCGTAATTCACCCCTCCACTTT. The V gene is TRBV19, the J gene TRBJ1-6; possible D gene TRBD1, 5 bases. Germline CDR1 LNHDA, CDR2 SQIVND (reference sequence). Trimming left V 10 bases short and J 6 bases short, with 13 bases between. The CDR3 is made up of 13 amino acids.

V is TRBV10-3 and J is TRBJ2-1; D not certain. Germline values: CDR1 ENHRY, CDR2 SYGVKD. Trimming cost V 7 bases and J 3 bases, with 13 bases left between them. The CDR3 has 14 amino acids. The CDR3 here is CAIKEGGNYNEQFF. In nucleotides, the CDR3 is TGTGCCATCAAAGAAGGCGGAAACTACAATGAGCAGTTCTTC.

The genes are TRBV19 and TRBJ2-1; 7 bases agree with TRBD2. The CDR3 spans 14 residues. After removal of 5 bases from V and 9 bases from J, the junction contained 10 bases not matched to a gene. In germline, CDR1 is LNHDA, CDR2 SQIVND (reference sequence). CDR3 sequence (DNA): TGTGCCAGTAGTGGACCCCTAGGCGGGAGTGAGCAGTTCTTC. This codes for CASSGPLGGSEQFF.

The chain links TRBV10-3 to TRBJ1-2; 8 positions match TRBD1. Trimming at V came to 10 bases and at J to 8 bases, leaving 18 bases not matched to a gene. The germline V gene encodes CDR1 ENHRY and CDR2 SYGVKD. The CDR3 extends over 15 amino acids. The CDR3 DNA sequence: TGTGCCACCGTTCCGGCGACAGGGGCAGCAGGAGGCTACACCTTC. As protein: CATVPATGAAGGYTF.

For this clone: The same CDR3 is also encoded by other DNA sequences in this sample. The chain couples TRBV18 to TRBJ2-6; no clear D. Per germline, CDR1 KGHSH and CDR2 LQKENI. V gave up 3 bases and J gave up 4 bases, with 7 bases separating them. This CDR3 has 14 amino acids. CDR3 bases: TGTGCCAGCTCACCGATATCCGGGGCCAACGTCCTGACTTTC. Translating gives CASSPISGANVLTF.